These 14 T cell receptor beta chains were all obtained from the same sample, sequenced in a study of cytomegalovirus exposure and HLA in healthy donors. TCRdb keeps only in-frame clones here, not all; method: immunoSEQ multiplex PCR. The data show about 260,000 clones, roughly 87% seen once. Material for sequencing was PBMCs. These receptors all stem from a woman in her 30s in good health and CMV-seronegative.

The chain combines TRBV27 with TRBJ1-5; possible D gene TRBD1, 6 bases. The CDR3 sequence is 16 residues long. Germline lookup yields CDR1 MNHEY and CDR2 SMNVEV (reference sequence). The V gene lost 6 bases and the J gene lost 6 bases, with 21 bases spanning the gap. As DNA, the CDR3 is TGTGCCAGCAGAAGTTTAGGGGGTGGGCCGGGTCAGCCCCAGCATTTT. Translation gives CASRSLGGGPGQPQHF.

CDR3 coding DNA: TGCGCCAGCAGTGGGGACAGAAACACCATATATTTT. Its protein product is CASSGDRNTIYF. The chain recombines TRBV10-2 with TRBJ1-3, with TRBD1 as a possible D gene (6 bases). V lost 4 bases, J lost 5 bases, and 6 bases lay in between. CDR3 length: 12 residues. Germline-derived CDR1 and CDR2 are WSHSY and SAAADI.

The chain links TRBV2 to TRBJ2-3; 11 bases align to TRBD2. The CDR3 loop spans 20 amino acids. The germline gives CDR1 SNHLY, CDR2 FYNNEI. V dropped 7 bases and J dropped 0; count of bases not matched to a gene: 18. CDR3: CASTSSETSGTWKSTDTQYF. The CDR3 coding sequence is TGTGCCAGCACGTCGTCAGAGACTAGCGGGACTTGGAAGAGCACAGATACGCAGTATTTT.

CDR3 protein: CASSLAGSGEQYF. CDR3 nucleotides: TGTGCCAGCAGTTTGGCGGGGTCTGGCGAGCAGTACTTC. V and J are TRBV28 and TRBJ2-7; a weak D match, TRBD2 (6 bases). This CDR3 is 13 amino acids long. CDR1 is MDHEN, CDR2 SYDVKM, per germline. The ends were cut back, 3 bases at V and 6 bases at J, with 12 bases in the middle.

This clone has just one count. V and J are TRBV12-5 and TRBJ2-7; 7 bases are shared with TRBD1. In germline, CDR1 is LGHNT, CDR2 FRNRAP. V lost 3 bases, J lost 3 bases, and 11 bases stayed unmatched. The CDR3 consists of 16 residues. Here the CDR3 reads CASGLRTGTALYEQYF. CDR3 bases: TGTGCTAGTGGTTTACGGACGGGGACAGCACTCTACGAGCAGTACTTC.

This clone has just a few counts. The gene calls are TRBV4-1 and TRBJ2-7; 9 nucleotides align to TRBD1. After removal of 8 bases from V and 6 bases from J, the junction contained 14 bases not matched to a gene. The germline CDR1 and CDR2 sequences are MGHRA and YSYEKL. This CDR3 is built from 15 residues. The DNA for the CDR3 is TGCGCCAGCCAACTCGCCGGGACAGGGTCTGGCGAGCAGTACTTC. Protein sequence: CASQLAGTGSGEQYF.

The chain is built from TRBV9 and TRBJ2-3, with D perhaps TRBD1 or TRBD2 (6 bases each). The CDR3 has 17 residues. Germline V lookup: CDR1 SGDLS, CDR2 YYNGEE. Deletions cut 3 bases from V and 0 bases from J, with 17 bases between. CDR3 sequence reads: CASSAREGGTSTDTQYF. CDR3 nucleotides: TGTGCCAGCAGCGCCCGGGAAGGGGGGACTAGCACAGATACGCAGTATTTT.

This CDR3 is CASSATDRAVLTYSYEQYF. As DNA, the CDR3 is TGTGCCAGCAGCGCAACGGACAGGGCCGTTCTTACCTATTCCTACGAGCAGTACTTC. The chain recombines TRBV5-7 with TRBJ2-7; TRBD1 agrees at 8 bases. TRBV5-7 is an ORF for which the function is uncertain. V was pared by 4 bases and J by 1 base, with 19 bases of the junction left unmatched. CDR3 length equals 19 residues.

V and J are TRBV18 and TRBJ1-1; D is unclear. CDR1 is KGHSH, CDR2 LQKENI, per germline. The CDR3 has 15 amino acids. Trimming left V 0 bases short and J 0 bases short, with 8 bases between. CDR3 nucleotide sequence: TGTGCCAGCTCACCACCAGGGTTGATGAACACTGAAGCTTTCTTT. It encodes CASSPPGLMNTEAFF.

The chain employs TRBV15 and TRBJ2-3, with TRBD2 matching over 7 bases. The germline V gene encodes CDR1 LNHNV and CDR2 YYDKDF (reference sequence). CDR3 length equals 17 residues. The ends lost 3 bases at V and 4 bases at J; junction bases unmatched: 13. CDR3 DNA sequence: TGTGCCACCAGCAGGGCCCTCGTAGCGGGCCTTCCAGATACGCAGTATTTT. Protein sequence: CATSRALVAGLPDTQYF.

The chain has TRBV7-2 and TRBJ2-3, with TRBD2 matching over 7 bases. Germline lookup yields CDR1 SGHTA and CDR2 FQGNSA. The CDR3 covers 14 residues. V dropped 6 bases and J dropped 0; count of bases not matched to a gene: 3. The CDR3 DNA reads TGTGCCAGCAGACAGCGGGGCAGCACAGATACGCAGTATTTT. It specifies CASRQRGSTDTQYF. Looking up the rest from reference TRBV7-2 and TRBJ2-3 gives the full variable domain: GAGVSQSPSNKVTEKGKDVELRCDPISGHTALYWYRQSLGQGLEFLIYFQGNSAPDKSGLPSDRFSAERTGGSVSTLTIQRTQQEDSAVYLCASRQRGSTDTQYFGPGTRLTVL.

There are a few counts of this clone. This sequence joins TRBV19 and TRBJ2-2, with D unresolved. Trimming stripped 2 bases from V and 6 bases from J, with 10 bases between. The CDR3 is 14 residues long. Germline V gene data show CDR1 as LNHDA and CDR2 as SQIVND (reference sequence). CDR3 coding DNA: TGTGCCAGTAGTATAAGTTCCTCGGCCGGGGAGCTGTTTTTT. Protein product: CASSISSSAGELFF.

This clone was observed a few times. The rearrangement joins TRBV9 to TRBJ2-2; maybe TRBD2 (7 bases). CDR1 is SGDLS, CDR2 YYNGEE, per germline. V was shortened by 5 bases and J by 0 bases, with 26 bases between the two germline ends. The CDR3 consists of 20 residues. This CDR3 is CASSEQSTGGPFANTGELFF. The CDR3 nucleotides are TGTGCCAGCAGTGAACAGTCGACGGGGGGCCCATTCGCGAACACCGGGGAGCTGTTTTTT.

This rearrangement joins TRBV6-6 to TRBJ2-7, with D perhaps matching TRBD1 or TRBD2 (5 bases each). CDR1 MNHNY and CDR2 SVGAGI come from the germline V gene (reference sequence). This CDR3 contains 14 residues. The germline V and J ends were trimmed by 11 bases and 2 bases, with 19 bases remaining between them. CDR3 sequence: CACTGTGNAYEQYF. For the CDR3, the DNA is TGTGCCTGTACTGGGACGGGCAATGCCTACGAGCAGTACTTC.